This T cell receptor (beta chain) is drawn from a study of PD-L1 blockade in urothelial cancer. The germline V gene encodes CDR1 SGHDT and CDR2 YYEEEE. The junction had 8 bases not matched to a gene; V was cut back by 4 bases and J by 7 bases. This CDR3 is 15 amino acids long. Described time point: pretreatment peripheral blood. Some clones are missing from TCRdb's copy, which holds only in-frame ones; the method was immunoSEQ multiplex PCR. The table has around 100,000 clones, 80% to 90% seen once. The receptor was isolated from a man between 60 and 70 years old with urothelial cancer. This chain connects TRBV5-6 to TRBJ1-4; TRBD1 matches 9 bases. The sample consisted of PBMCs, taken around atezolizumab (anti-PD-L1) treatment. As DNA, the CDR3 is TGTGCCAGCAGCCCGGGTGGGACAGGGATTGAAAAACTGTTTTTT. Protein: CASSPGGTGIEKLFF.